This TCR beta chain was documented in a study of cytomegalovirus exposure and HLA in healthy donors. Study findings and constraints: Altogether, some 160 TCR beta chains were recorded as cytomegalovirus-associated.

PCR involved 60 Vbeta and 13 Jbeta primers. Only in-frame clones appear in the TCRdb table, and some are missing; sequencing was by immunoSEQ multiplex PCR. This sample has about 120,000 clones, with over 65% found just once. Worth noting for this clone: Its antigen is unidentified.

The CDR3 has 14 amino acids. Germline V gene sequence: CDR1 ENHRY, CDR2 SYGVKD. V was pared by 0 bases and J by 1 base, with 6 bases between. This TCR was recovered from a woman aged 50 to 60 in good health and CMV-seropositive. The chain carries TRBV10-3 and TRBJ1-1; D is unclear. The sequenced material came from PBMCs. The CDR3 region has the DNA TGTGCCATCAGTGAGTCGCAGGCGAACACTGAAGCTTTCTTT. Amino acids: CAISESQANTEAFF.